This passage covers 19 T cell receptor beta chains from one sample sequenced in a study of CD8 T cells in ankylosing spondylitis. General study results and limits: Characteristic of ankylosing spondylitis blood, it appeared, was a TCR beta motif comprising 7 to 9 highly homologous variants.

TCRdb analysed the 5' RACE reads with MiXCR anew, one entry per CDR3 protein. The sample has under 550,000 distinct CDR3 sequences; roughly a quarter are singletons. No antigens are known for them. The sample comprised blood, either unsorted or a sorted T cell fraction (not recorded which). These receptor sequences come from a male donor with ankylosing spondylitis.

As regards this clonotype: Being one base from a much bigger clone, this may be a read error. CDR3 loop: CSASAMLAGTDTQYF. CDR3 bases: TGCAGTGCTAGTGCAATGCTAGCGGGAACAGATACGCAGTATTTT. The J gene is TRBJ2-3, the V gene TRBV20-1; 9 bases agree with TRBD2. V trimming: 3 bases; J trimming: 3 bases; junction bases outside the gene matches: 7. CDR3 size: 15 residues. Per germline, CDR1 DFQATT and CDR2 SNEGSKA (reference sequence).

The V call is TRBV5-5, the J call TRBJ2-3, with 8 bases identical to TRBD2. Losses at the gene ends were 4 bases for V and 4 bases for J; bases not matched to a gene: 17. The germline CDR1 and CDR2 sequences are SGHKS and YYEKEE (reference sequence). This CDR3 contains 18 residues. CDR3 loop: CASSDDFRAGAGADTQYF. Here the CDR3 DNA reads TGTGCCAGCAGCGATGATTTTCGAGCGGGAGCCGGAGCAGATACGCAGTATTTT.

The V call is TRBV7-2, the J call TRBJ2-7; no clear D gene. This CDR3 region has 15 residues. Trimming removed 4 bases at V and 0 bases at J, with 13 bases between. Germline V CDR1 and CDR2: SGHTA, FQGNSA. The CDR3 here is CASSSTVPSSYEQYF. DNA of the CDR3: TGTGCCAGCAGCTCTACGGTACCTTCCTCCTACGAGCAGTACTTC.

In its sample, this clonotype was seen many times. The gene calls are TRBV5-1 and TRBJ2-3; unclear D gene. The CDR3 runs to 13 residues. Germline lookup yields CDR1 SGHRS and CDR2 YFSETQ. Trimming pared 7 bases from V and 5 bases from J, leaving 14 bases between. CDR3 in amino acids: CASYPERGDTQYF. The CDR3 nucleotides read TGCGCCAGCTACCCCGAAAGAGGAGATACGCAGTATTTT.

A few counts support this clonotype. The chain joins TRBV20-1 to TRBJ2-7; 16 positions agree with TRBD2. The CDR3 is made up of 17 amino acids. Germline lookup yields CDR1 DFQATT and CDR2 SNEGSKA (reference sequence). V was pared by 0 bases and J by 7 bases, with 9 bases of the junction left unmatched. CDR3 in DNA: TGCAGTGCTAGAGATTTGGGACTAGCGGGAGGGCCGAGAGAGCAGTACGTC. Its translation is CSARDLGLAGGPREQYV.

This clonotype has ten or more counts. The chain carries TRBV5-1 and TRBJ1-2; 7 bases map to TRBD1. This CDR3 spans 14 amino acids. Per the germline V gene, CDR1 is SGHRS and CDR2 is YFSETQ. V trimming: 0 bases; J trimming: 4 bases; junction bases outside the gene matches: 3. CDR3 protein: CASSLDRGSYGYTF. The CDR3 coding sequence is TGCGCCAGCAGCTTGGACAGGGGATCCTATGGCTACACCTTC.

The DNA for the CDR3 is TGCAGCGTTGGGCAAAACTGGGCAGATACGCAGTATTTT. This sequence encodes CSVGQNWADTQYF. The chain uses TRBV29-1 and TRBJ2-3, with D unclear. Deletions cut 4 bases from V and 4 bases from J, with 12 bases between. The germline V gene has CDR1 SQVTM and CDR2 ANQGSEA. The CDR3 consists of 13 residues.

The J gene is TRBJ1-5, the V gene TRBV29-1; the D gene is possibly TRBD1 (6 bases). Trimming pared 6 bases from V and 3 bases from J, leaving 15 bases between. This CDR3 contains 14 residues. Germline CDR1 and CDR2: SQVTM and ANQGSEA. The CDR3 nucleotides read TGCAGCGTCTCCGGAACAGGGATCAATCAGCCCCAGCATTTT. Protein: CSVSGTGINQPQHF.

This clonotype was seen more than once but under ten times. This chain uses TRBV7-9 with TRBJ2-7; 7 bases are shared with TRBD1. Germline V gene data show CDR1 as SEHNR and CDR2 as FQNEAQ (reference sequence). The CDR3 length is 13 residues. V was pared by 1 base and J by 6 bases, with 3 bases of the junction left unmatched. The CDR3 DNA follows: TGTGCCAGCAGCTTAGGCCGGGACAGCGAGCAGTACTTC. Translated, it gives CASSLGRDSEQYF.

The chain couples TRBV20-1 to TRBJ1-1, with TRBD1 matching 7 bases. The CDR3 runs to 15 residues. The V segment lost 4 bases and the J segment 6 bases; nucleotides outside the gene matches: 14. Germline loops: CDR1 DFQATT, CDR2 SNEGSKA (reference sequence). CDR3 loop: CSATRTRGKGAEAFF. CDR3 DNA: TGCAGTGCTACGCGGACCAGGGGGAAAGGAGCTGAAGCTTTCTTT.

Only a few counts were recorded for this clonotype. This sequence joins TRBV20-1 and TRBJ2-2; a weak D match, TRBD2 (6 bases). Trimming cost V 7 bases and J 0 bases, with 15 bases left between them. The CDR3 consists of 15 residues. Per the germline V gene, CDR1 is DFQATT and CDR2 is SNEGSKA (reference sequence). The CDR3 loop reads CSVRRAFANTGELFF. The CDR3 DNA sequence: TGCAGTGTGCGGAGGGCGTTCGCGAACACCGGGGAGCTGTTTTTT.

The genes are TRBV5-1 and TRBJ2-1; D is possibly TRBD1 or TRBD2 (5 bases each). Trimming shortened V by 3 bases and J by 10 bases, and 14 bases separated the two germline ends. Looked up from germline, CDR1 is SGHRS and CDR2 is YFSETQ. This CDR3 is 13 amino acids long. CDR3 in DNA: TGCGCCAGCAGCTCGGCGCCGGGACCGGAGCAGTTCTTC. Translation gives CASSSAPGPEQFF.

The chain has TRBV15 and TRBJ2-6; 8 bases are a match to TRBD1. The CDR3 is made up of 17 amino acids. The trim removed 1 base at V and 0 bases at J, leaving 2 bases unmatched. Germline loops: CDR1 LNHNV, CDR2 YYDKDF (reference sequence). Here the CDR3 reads CATSRGTGSSGANVLTF. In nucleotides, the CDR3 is TGTGCCACCAGCAGAGGGACAGGGAGCTCTGGGGCCAACGTCCTGACTTTC.

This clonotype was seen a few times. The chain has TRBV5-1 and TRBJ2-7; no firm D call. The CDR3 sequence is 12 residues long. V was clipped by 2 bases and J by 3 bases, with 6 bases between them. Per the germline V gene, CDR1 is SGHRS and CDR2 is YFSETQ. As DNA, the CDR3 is TGCGCCAGCAGCTTAAAGGGCTACGAGCAGTACTTC. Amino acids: CASSLKGYEQYF.

The CDR3 DNA is TGTGCCAGCAGCCTAAACAGGGCCCTAGCCAAAAACATTCAGTACTTC. Its protein is CASSLNRALAKNIQYF. V and J are TRBV7-2 and TRBJ2-4; the D gene is possibly TRBD1 (6 bases). This CDR3 contains 16 residues. Germline V CDR1 and CDR2: SGHTA, FQGNSA. Trimming took off 5 bases at V and 0 bases at J, with 14 bases between the two ends.

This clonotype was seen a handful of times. CDR3 in DNA: TGTGCCAGCAGCCATCCGGGCGGGAGGGCCCAAGATACGCAGTATTTT. It encodes CASSHPGGRAQDTQYF. The V call is TRBV7-8, the J call TRBJ2-3; 9 bases map to TRBD2. J lost 5 bases, V lost 5 bases, and 11 bases had no gene match. CDR3 size: 16 residues. Germline values: CDR1 SGHVS, CDR2 FQNEAQ.

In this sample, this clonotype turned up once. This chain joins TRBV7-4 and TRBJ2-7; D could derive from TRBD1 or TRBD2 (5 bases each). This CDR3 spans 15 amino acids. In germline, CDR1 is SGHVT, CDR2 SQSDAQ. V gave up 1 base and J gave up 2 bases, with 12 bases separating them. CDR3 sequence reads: CASSLVTGPTYEQYV. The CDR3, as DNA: TGTGCCAGCAGCTTAGTTACGGGACCAACCTACGAGCAGTACGTC.

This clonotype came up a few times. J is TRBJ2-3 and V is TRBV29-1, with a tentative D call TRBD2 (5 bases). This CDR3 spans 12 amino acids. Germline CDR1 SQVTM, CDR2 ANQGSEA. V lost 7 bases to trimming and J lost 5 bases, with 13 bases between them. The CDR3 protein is CSASEAGDTQYF. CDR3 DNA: TGCAGCGCCAGCGAGGCGGGAGATACGCAGTATTTT.

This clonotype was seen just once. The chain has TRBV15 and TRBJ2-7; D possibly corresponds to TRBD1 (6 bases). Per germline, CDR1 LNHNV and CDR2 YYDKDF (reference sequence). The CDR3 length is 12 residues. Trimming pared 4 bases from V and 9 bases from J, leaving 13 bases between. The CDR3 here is CATSKGRGRQYV. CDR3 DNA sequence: TGTGCCACCAGCAAGGGCAGGGGCCGGCAGTACGTC.